These 31 T cell receptor beta chains were all obtained from the same sample, sequenced in a study of blood T cell repertoires in COVID-19. The method was immunoSEQ multiplex PCR; TCRdb's version includes in-frame clones alone and lacks a portion of them. The table lists roughly 78,000 clones, around four fifths of them singletons. The sample was peripheral blood. The receptor set was obtained from a woman at least 80 years old with acute or convalescent COVID-19.

The rearrangement uses TRBV30 and TRBJ1-1; a possible D gene is TRBD1 (5 bases). V was shortened by 5 bases and J by 9 bases, with 19 bases between the two germline ends. In germline, CDR1 is GTSNPN, CDR2 SVGIG (reference sequence). The CDR3 extends over 13 amino acids. The CDR3 coding sequence is TGTGCCTGGGAGCCCACAGGTATTAGAAAAGCTTTCTTT. Translated, it gives CAWEPTGIRKAFF.

The count of this clone is one. The rearrangement uses TRBV12-1 and TRBJ1-1; the DNA was not compared with TRBD1, the D call given in the table. TRBV12-1 is labeled a pseudogene. The CDR3 extends over 19 amino acids. CDR3 protein: CASSFYRNWDRDNNTEAFF. In DNA form, the CDR3 reads TGTGCCAGCAGCTTTTATCGGAACTGGGACAGGGACAACAACACTGAAGCTTTCTTT.

This clone occurred once. This chain uses TRBV7-9 with TRBJ2-6, with 7 bases matching TRBD1. The CDR3 consists of 18 residues. V gave up 5 bases and J gave up 0 bases; unmatched junction bases: 10. Germline loops: CDR1 SEHNR, CDR2 FQNEAQ (reference sequence). The CDR3 protein is CASSLWRTGPSGANVLTF. The CDR3 nucleotides read TGTGCCAGCAGCCTCTGGAGGACAGGACCCTCTGGGGCCAACGTCCTGACTTTC. Combining the CDR3 with reference TRBV7-9 and TRBJ2-6 gives the whole variable domain DTGVSQNPRHKITKRGQNVTFRCDPISEHNRLYWYRQTLGQGPEFLTYFQNEAQLEKSRLLSDRFSAERPKGSFSTLEIQRTEQGDSAMYLCASSLWRTGPSGANVLTFGAGSRLTVL.

Remarks on this clone: Sequence at one end of the junction differs from germline and may be a read error. The CDR3 DNA reads as TGTGCCAGCAGTGAACAGGAAAAATCCCAACTTTTT. Its protein is CASSEQEKSQLF. The chain couples TRBV2 to TRBJ1-4; no clear D gene. Germline-derived CDR1 and CDR2 are SNHLY and FYNNEI. The CDR3 sequence is 12 residues long.

This chain joins TRBV5-4 and TRBJ2-1; weak D call: TRBD2 (5 bases). The CDR3 extends over 15 amino acids. Germline V CDR1 and CDR2: SGHNT, YYREEE (reference sequence). V lost 0 bases to trimming and J lost 5 bases, with 12 bases between them. CDR3 DNA: TGTGCCAGCAGCTTGGGAGGGAGCCTGGACAATGAGCAGTTCTTC. Translating it yields CASSLGGSLDNEQFF.

This chain links TRBV15 with TRBJ1-2, with 8 bases that match TRBD1. The length of the CDR3 is 15 residues. CDR1 and CDR2 (germline): LNHNV, YYDKDF (reference sequence). Trimming cost V 0 bases and J 6 bases; bases outside gene matches: 6. For the CDR3, the DNA is TGTGCCACCAGCAGAGAATGGACAGGGAGGAATGGCTACACCTTC. Translating gives CATSREWTGRNGYTF.

The chain carries TRBV5-1 and TRBJ2-2; no definite D call. CDR3 length: 13 residues. Germline V gene data show CDR1 as SGHRS and CDR2 as YFSETQ. V was cut by 6 bases and J by 5 bases, with 11 bases left in between. The CDR3 bases are TGCGCCAGCACCCCAGACGGGACCGGGGAGCTGTTTTTT. It codes for CASTPDGTGELFF. Drawing the rest from reference TRBV5-1 and TRBJ2-2, the complete variable domain is KAGVTQTPRYLIKTRGQQVTLSCSPISGHRSVSWYQQTPGQGLQFLFEYFSETQRNKGNFPGRFSGRQFSNSRSEMNVSTLELGDSALYLCASTPDGTGELFFGEGSRLTVL.

This clone was observed once. V usage is TRBV5-4 and J usage is TRBJ2-6; a possible D gene is TRBD2 (5 bases). Trimming pared 6 bases from V and 1 base from J, leaving 14 bases between. The CDR3 has 16 residues. Germline CDR1 and CDR2: SGHNT and YYREEE (reference sequence). CDR3 bases: TGTGCCAGCACCCCAAGACTAATATCTGGGGCCAACGTCCTGACTTTC. Its protein is CASTPRLISGANVLTF. The variable domain in full, with the rest retrieved from reference TRBV5-4 and TRBJ2-6, is ETGVTQSPTHLIKTRGQQVTLRCSSQSGHNTVSWYQQALGQGPQFIFQYYREEENGRGNFPPRFSGLQFPNYSSELNVNALELDDSALYLCASTPRLISGANVLTFGAGSRLTVL.

The chain uses TRBV7-9 and TRBJ1-1; tentative D call: TRBD1 (5 bases). Germline V gene sequence: CDR1 SEHNR, CDR2 FQNEAQ (reference sequence). Deletions cut 5 bases from V and 6 bases from J, with 19 bases between. The CDR3 loop spans 15 amino acids. The DNA for the CDR3 is TGTGCCAGCAGCCCCAAAGGCCAGGGTGGGGCTGAAGCTTTCTTT. The encoded protein is CASSPKGQGGAEAFF.

V and J are TRBV30 and TRBJ2-6, with a tentative D call TRBD1 (5 bases). The germline CDR1 and CDR2 sequences are GTSNPN and SVGIG (reference sequence). V lost 4 bases, J lost 2 bases, and 9 bases lay in between. The CDR3 is made up of 14 amino acids. The CDR3 DNA reads TGTGCCTGGAATAGGGGCACTGGGGCCAACGTCCTGACTTTC. It yields the protein CAWNRGTGANVLTF.

V is TRBV7-9 and J is TRBJ2-2, with a tentative D call TRBD2 (5 bases). Germline CDR1 reads SEHNR; CDR2 reads FQNEAQ (reference sequence). CDR3 length equals 16 residues. V was cut by 4 bases and J by 0 bases, with 12 bases left in between. The CDR3 DNA is TGTGCCAGCAGCTCAGACTACCAAGCGAACACCGGGGAGCTGTTTTTT. Its translation: CASSSDYQANTGELFF.

CDR3 region: CASSYSWDTNQPQHF. DNA for the CDR3: TGTGCCAGCAGTTACTCGTGGGACACCAATCAGCCCCAGCATTTT. The chain is built from TRBV6-5 and TRBJ1-5, with a possible D match to TRBD1 (6 bases). The CDR3 sequence is 15 residues long. Germline assignment: CDR1 MNHEY and CDR2 SVGAGI. The V and J ends lost 0 bases and 3 bases respectively, with 9 bases between them.

The chain joins TRBV5-5 to TRBJ1-2, with D possibly being TRBD1 (5 bases). Germline-derived CDR1 and CDR2 are SGHKS and YYEKEE (reference sequence). The ends were cut back, 3 bases at V and 4 bases at J, with 16 bases in the middle. CDR3 length: 15 residues. CDR3 coding DNA: TGTGCCAGCAGCTCGTCCGGGGAGGGACGCTATGGCTACACCTTC. Protein: CASSSSGEGRYGYTF.

This clone came up a few times. The chain joins TRBV10-2 to TRBJ2-1, with 7 nucleotides matching TRBD2. V lost 3 bases and J lost 0; bases outside the gene matches: 2. Germline V gene sequence: CDR1 WSHSY, CDR2 SAAADI. The CDR3 has 15 residues. For the CDR3, the DNA is TGCGCCAGCAGTGACCGCGGGAGCTCCTACAATGAGCAGTTCTTC. Translating gives CASSDRGSSYNEQFF.

This chain connects TRBV6-1 to TRBJ2-4; D ambiguous. CDR3 length equals 13 residues. Trimming stripped 2 bases from V and 7 bases from J, with 9 bases between. Germline values: CDR1 MNHNS, CDR2 SASEGT. The CDR3 sequence is CASSERVWNIQYF. DNA of the CDR3: TGTGCCAGCAGTGAACGGGTATGGAACATTCAGTACTTC.

The chain combines TRBV10-1 with TRBJ2-3, with no clear D. V gave up 2 bases and J gave up 10 bases, with 7 bases separating them. CDR3 length equals 11 residues. Germline CDR1 WNHNN, CDR2 SYGVQD (reference sequence). CDR3 sequence reads: CASSEDTAQYF. The CDR3 nucleotides read TGCGCCAGCAGTGAGGACACGGCGCAGTATTTT.

This clone occurred once. V is TRBV27 and J is TRBJ1-4; TRBD1 matches 10 bases. The germline V gene encodes CDR1 MNHEY and CDR2 SMNVEV (reference sequence). The J segment lost 7 bases and the V segment lost 1 base, leaving 3 bases of the junction unmatched. There are 15 residues in the CDR3. The CDR3 here is CASSLWTGGGEKLFF. CDR3 coding DNA: TGTGCCAGCAGTTTATGGACAGGGGGAGGTGAAAAACTGTTTTTT.

This clone has more than one count but fewer than ten. Other DNA sequences in the sample encode the same CDR3. This chain's CDR3 is CASSGRGLDTEAFF. The CDR3 DNA follows: TGCGCCAGCAGCGGGAGGGGTTTAGACACTGAAGCTTTCTTT. The chain combines TRBV5-1 with TRBJ1-1; D might be TRBD1 (5 bases). The CDR3 covers 14 residues. V was pared by 4 bases and J by 3 bases, with 13 bases between. From germline, CDR1 is SGHRS and CDR2 YFSETQ. Full variable domain (remainder filled in from reference TRBV5-1 and TRBJ1-1): KAGVTQTPRYLIKTRGQQVTLSCSPISGHRSVSWYQQTPGQGLQFLFEYFSETQRNKGNFPGRFSGRQFSNSRSEMNVSTLELGDSALYLCASSGRGLDTEAFFGQGTRLTVV.

The gene calls are TRBV5-1 and TRBJ2-5; TRBD1 aligns across 8 bases. J was trimmed by 5 bases and V by 0 bases; bases with no gene match: 3. Germline V CDR1 and CDR2: SGHRS, YFSETQ. This CDR3 spans 14 amino acids. In DNA form, the CDR3 reads TGCGCCAGCAGCTTGGGCAGGGGGCTGGAGACCCAGTACTTC. Protein sequence: CASSLGRGLETQYF.

This clone appeared a few times. The chain recombines TRBV10-1 with TRBJ1-2; TRBD1 matches at 7 bases. V lost 4 bases and J lost 2; bases outside the gene matches: 1. This CDR3 has 13 amino acids. Looked up from germline, CDR1 is WNHNN and CDR2 is SYGVQD (reference sequence). The CDR3 sequence is CASSAGQNYGYTF. Here the CDR3 DNA reads TGCGCCAGCAGTGCGGGACAGAACTATGGCTACACCTTC.

The V gene is TRBV5-1, the J gene TRBJ2-5, with 8 bases identical to TRBD2. The V gene's germline CDR1 is SGHRS and CDR2 YFSETQ. With V trimmed by 2 bases and J by 4 bases, 13 bases remained unmatched. The CDR3 covers 17 residues. Here the CDR3 reads CASSFSSPGGATETQYF. The CDR3 DNA is TGCGCCAGCAGCTTTAGTTCCCCCGGGGGGGCCACAGAGACCCAGTACTTC.

The CDR3 loop reads CASSEGRGRNTEAFF. As DNA, the CDR3 is TGTGCCAGCAGTGAAGGCAGGGGGCGGAACACTGAAGCTTTCTTT. V and J are TRBV6-1 and TRBJ1-1, with 8 bases lining up with TRBD1. The CDR3 has 15 residues. Per germline, CDR1 MNHNS and CDR2 SASEGT. The ends lost 1 base at V and 1 base at J; junction bases unmatched: 2.

The V gene is TRBV29-1, the J gene TRBJ2-2; 8 bases fit TRBD2. Germline values: CDR1 SQVTM, CDR2 ANQGSEA. CDR3 length equals 15 residues. With V trimmed by 4 bases and J by 6 bases, 10 bases remained unmatched. The chain's CDR3 is CSVGLGLAGAGELFF. The CDR3 nucleotides read TGCAGCGTTGGGCTCGGGCTAGCGGGCGCCGGGGAGCTGTTTTTT.

The V gene is TRBV30, the J gene TRBJ1-5, with 9 positions matching TRBD1. The germline V gene encodes CDR1 GTSNPN and CDR2 SVGIG (reference sequence). The CDR3 runs 15 residues. The V gene end was trimmed by 1 base and the J gene end by 6 bases; junction bases not matched to a gene: 7. DNA for the CDR3: TGTGCCTGGAGTGCCTTACAGGGGGCGGGTCAGCCCCAGCATTTT. It yields the protein CAWSALQGAGQPQHF. Together with reference TRBV30 and TRBJ1-5, the CDR3 gives the full variable domain: SQTIHQWPATLVQPVGSPLSLECTVEGTSNPNLYWYRQAAGRGLQLLFYSVGIGQISSEVPQNLSASRPQDRQFILSSKKLLLSDSGFYLCAWSALQGAGQPQHFGDGTRLSIL.

This clone was detected once. The chain links TRBV5-6 to TRBJ1-1; tentative D call: TRBD1 (5 bases). This CDR3 comprises 16 residues. Germline loops: CDR1 SGHDT, CDR2 YYEEEE. The germline V and J ends were trimmed by 1 base and 1 base, with 14 bases remaining between them. CDR3: CASSLPVGGGNTEAFF. Written as DNA, the CDR3 is TGTGCCAGCAGCTTGCCAGTGGGGGGAGGGAACACTGAAGCTTTCTTT.

The rearrangement uses TRBV2 and TRBJ1-4; D call uncertain. This CDR3 is 13 amino acids long. The germline CDR1 and CDR2 sequences are SNHLY and FYNNEI. Trimming removed 3 bases from V and 15 bases from J, with 17 bases in between. CDR3 sequence: CASSEAGSLYLFF. CDR3 bases: TGTGCCAGCAGTGAGGCCGGGTCGTTATATTTGTTTTTT.

This chain joins TRBV3-1 (or the pseudogene TRBV3-2) and TRBJ2-2; 7 bases align to TRBD2. Germline V gives CDR1 LGHDT, CDR2 YNNKEL (reference sequence). CDR3 size: 14 residues. V was pared by 10 bases and J by 1 base, with 6 bases of the junction left unmatched. The CDR3 DNA reads TGTGCCAACGCCGGGACTAAGAACACCGGGGAGCTGTTTTTT. This sequence encodes CANAGTKNTGELFF.

In DNA, the CDR3 is TGTGCCAGCAGCCCGGGGGGACTAGCGGGATACAATGAGCAGTTCTTC. Encoded protein: CASSPGGLAGYNEQFF. This chain uses TRBV5-4 with TRBJ2-1, with TRBD2 identical over 13 bases. V gave up 4 bases and J gave up 4 bases; unmatched junction bases: 5. The germline gives CDR1 SGHNT, CDR2 YYREEE (reference sequence). This CDR3 is built from 16 residues.

The V call is TRBV14, the J call TRBJ2-7; no firm D call. Deletions cut 10 bases from V and 2 bases from J, with 15 bases between. The CDR3 extends over 13 amino acids. Germline V lookup: CDR1 SGHDN, CDR2 FVKESK. The CDR3 sequence is CATAGGAPYEQYF. CDR3 DNA sequence: TGTGCCACCGCAGGTGGTGCACCCTACGAGCAGTACTTC.

The chain's CDR3 is CASSPGGSLGTEAFF. CDR3 bases: TGCGCCAGCAGCCCCGGAGGGAGCTTAGGCACTGAAGCTTTCTTT. The chain links TRBV5-1 to TRBJ1-1, with D hard to call. This CDR3 region has 15 residues. The germline CDR1 and CDR2 sequences are SGHRS and YFSETQ. V lost 4 bases to trimming and J lost 4 bases, with 17 bases between them.

This clone turned up a few times. J is TRBJ1-6 and V is TRBV27; D is perhaps TRBD1 (5 bases). This CDR3 is built from 17 residues. Germline V gene lookup returns CDR1 MNHEY and CDR2 SMNVEV (reference sequence). The V and J ends lost 6 bases and 8 bases respectively, with 23 bases between them. CDR3 sequence reads: CASRVTSIRGWDSPLHF. The CDR3 nucleotides read TGTGCCAGCAGAGTGACTAGTATTCGGGGGTGGGATTCACCCCTCCACTTT.